These 21 T cell receptor beta chains were all obtained from the same sample, sequenced in a study of shared clonotypes between healthy human individuals. Only in-frame clones appear in the TCRdb table, and some are missing; sequencing was by immunoSEQ multiplex PCR. The sample has millions of clones; 80% to 95% are singletons. Input material: naive CD4+ T cells from PBMCs. The subset is: CD45RA+ positively selected. All receptors derive from a man younger than 30 in good health. Some clones in this sample may be carry-over from other donors' samples.

The chain carries TRBV14 and TRBJ2-5; no clear D. This CDR3 contains 12 residues. Germline CDR1 SGHDN, CDR2 FVKESK. Trimming removed 2 bases at V and 4 bases at J, with 5 bases between. In DNA form, the CDR3 reads TGTGCCAGCAGCCAATATAGAGAGACCCAGTACTTC. Encoded protein: CASSQYRETQYF. Full variable domain (rest looked up from reference TRBV14 and TRBJ2-5): EAGVTQFPSHSVIEKGQTVTLRCDPISGHDNLYWYRRVMGKEIKFLLHFVKESKQDESGMPNNRFLAERTGGTYSTLKVQPAELEDSGVYFCASSQYRETQYFGPGTRLLVL.

The chain employs TRBV7-2 and TRBJ1-6; no definite D call. This CDR3 has 13 amino acids. The V gene's germline CDR1 is SGHTA and CDR2 FQGNSA. V was shortened by 5 bases and J by 7 bases, with 9 bases between the two germline ends. This CDR3 reads CASSRNPNSPLHF. In DNA, the CDR3 is TGTGCCAGCAGCCGAAACCCGAATTCACCCCTCCACTTT. The variable domain in full, with the rest retrieved from reference TRBV7-2 and TRBJ1-6, is GAGVSQSPSNKVTEKGKDVELRCDPISGHTALYWYRQSLGQGLEFLIYFQGNSAPDKSGLPSDRFSAERTGGSVSTLTIQRTQQEDSAVYLCASSRNPNSPLHFGNGTRLTVT.

The rearrangement links TRBV30 to TRBJ1-2; 7 nucleotides line up with TRBD1. The germline V gene has CDR1 GTSNPN and CDR2 SVGIG (reference sequence). The CDR3 extends over 16 amino acids. V shed 3 bases, J shed 6 bases, and the junction held 16 bases outside the gene matches. CDR3 amino acids: CAWRAATGRGADGYTF. CDR3 bases: TGTGCCTGGAGGGCAGCGACAGGGAGGGGAGCGGATGGCTACACCTTC.

The rearrangement uses TRBV6-1 and TRBJ1-5, with 9 bases that match TRBD1. Per the germline V gene, CDR1 is MNHNS and CDR2 is SASEGT. J gave up 5 bases and V 6 bases, and 8 bases lay outside the gene matches. The CDR3 covers 15 residues. CDR3 residues: CASRLDRGFHQPQHF. The CDR3 DNA sequence: TGTGCCAGCAGGCTCGACAGGGGGTTCCATCAGCCCCAGCATTTT.

V is TRBV5-1 and J is TRBJ1-6; D is unresolved. This CDR3 spans 14 amino acids. Trimming took off 3 bases at V and 10 bases at J, with 14 bases between the two ends. Germline-derived CDR1 and CDR2 are SGHRS and YFSETQ. Written as DNA, the CDR3 is TGCGCCAGCAGCTACCAAACCGGGAGCTCACCCCTCCACTTT. It codes for CASSYQTGSSPLHF.

This chain joins TRBV19 and TRBJ2-6; D gene ambiguous. Germline assignment: CDR1 LNHDA and CDR2 SQIVND (reference sequence). CDR3 size: 13 residues. V gave up 4 bases and J gave up 3 bases, with 4 bases separating them. CDR3 loop: CASSKVGANVLTF. The CDR3 nucleotides read TGTGCCAGTAGTAAGGTTGGGGCCAACGTCCTGACTTTC.

This chain joins TRBV25-1 and TRBJ2-5, with D perhaps TRBD1 (6 bases). CDR3 length equals 16 residues. Trimming shortened V by 4 bases and J by 1 base, and 16 bases separated the two germline ends. The germline gives CDR1 MGHDK, CDR2 SYGVNS. The chain's CDR3 is CASSVNRVWGQETQYF. In nucleotides, the CDR3 is TGTGCCAGCAGTGTAAACAGGGTGTGGGGCCAAGAGACCCAGTACTTC.

The V and J genes are TRBV6-5 and TRBJ1-2; no clear D gene. With 5 bases removed from V and 6 bases from J, the gap between germline ends came to 16 bases. The CDR3 spans 14 residues. CDR1 and CDR2 from the germline V gene are MNHEY and SVGAGI. The CDR3 DNA sequence: TGTGCCAGCAGTCAATCGGCCGGGCCCCATGGCTACACCTTC. Protein: CASSQSAGPHGYTF.

The genes are TRBV27 and TRBJ2-3; D gene uncertain. Germline CDR1 and CDR2: MNHEY and SMNVEV (reference sequence). V gave up 7 bases and J gave up 0 bases, with 14 bases separating them. This CDR3 contains 15 residues. Here the CDR3 DNA reads TGTGCCAGCACCAAGTTAGGTGGAAGCACAGATACGCAGTATTTT. Translation gives CASTKLGGSTDTQYF.

V and J are TRBV5-1 and TRBJ2-5, with 8 bases fitting TRBD1. The CDR3 has 15 residues. V trimming: 2 bases; J trimming: 7 bases; junction bases outside the gene matches: 10. From germline, CDR1 is SGHRS and CDR2 YFSETQ. CDR3 sequence (DNA): TGCGCCAGCAGCTTCGACAGGGGCCCCTTGGGGACCCAGTACTTC. Translated, it gives CASSFDRGPLGTQYF.

This clone has a handful of counts. Different DNA sequences within this sample yield the same CDR3. This sequence joins TRBV5-4 and TRBJ2-3, with D perhaps TRBD1 (6 bases). Germline loops: CDR1 SGHNT, CDR2 YYREEE (reference sequence). Deletions cut 4 bases from V and 2 bases from J, with 11 bases between. This CDR3 has 14 amino acids. CDR3 bases: TGTGCCAGCAGCCCGGACAGACTCACAGATACGCAGTATTTT. Residues: CASSPDRLTDTQYF.

Points on this clone: Other DNA sequences within the sample encode an identical CDR3. This chain joins TRBV15 and TRBJ1-5, with D perhaps matching TRBD1 (5 bases). The CDR3 runs to 14 residues. In germline, CDR1 is LNHNV, CDR2 YYDKDF (reference sequence). Between the trimmed V and J ends, which lost 0 bases and 6 bases, there was a span of 9 bases. In nucleotides, the CDR3 is TGTGCCACCAGCAGAGACAGGGTGGGTCAGCCCCAGCATTTT. Residues: CATSRDRVGQPQHF.

This clone was seen just once. The rearrangement joins TRBV7-3 to TRBJ2-2; no clear D gene. Looked up from germline, CDR1 is SGHTA and CDR2 is FQGTGA. Deletions cut 0 bases from V and 1 base from J, with 9 bases between. This CDR3 has 16 residues. CDR3 protein: CASSLTLPGNTGELFF. The CDR3 nucleotides read TGTGCCAGCAGCTTAACTCTCCCAGGGAACACCGGGGAGCTGTTTTTT.

The chain has TRBV28 and TRBJ2-7; TRBD2 might be the D (7 bases). Trimming cost V 2 bases and J 12 bases, with 11 bases left between them. Germline CDR1 and CDR2: MDHEN and SYDVKM. The CDR3 length is 11 residues. The CDR3 coding sequence is TGTGCCAGCAGTTTAGAGGGGGGGCCGTACTTC. Protein sequence: CASSLEGGPYF.

The sample holds one count of this clone. The CDR3 DNA reads TGTGCCAGTAGTACCGTCACTAGCGGAATAAACGGGGAGCTGTTTTTT. This codes for CASSTVTSGINGELFF. J is TRBJ2-2 and V is TRBV19, with 8 nucleotides matching TRBD2. The germline gives CDR1 LNHDA, CDR2 SQIVND (reference sequence). This CDR3 is built from 16 residues. Trimming took 4 bases from V and 7 from J; bases not matched to a gene: 11.

The chain has TRBV7-9 and TRBJ2-7; TRBD2 is a possible D gene (6 bases). The germline CDR1 and CDR2 sequences are SEHNR and FQNEAQ (reference sequence). The CDR3 runs to 14 residues. Trimming took off 4 bases at V and 4 bases at J, with 14 bases between the two ends. The CDR3 nucleotides read TGTGCCAGCAGCTCAGGGTCAGGGAGGTACGAGCAGTACTTC. As protein: CASSSGSGRYEQYF.

J is TRBJ2-2 and V is TRBV4-1, with TRBD2 identical over 9 bases. The V and J ends lost 1 base and 3 bases, in that order; junction bases with no gene match: 3. Germline V gene data show CDR1 as MGHRA and CDR2 as YSYEKL. This CDR3 has 16 residues. CDR3 protein: CASSQGLAGYTGELFF. The DNA of the CDR3 is TGCGCCAGCAGCCAAGGGCTAGCGGGATACACCGGGGAGCTGTTTTTT.

This sequence joins TRBV28 and TRBJ2-7, with D perhaps being TRBD1 or TRBD2 (7 bases each). Per the germline V gene, CDR1 is MDHEN and CDR2 is SYDVKM. The CDR3 has 16 amino acids. V gave up 4 bases and J gave up 5 bases, with 21 bases separating them. In DNA form, the CDR3 reads TGTGCCAGCAGTTCCCCCGGGGGGACAGTGGGGCACGAGCAGTACTTC. Translation gives CASSSPGGTVGHEQYF.

Regarding this clone: This same CDR3 is encoded by further DNA sequences in the sample. This chain links TRBV20-1 with TRBJ1-1; no clear D gene. The ends were cut back, 3 bases at V and 4 bases at J, with 6 bases in the middle. Per germline, CDR1 DFQATT and CDR2 SNEGSKA (reference sequence). The CDR3 covers 11 residues. CDR3 bases: TGCAGTGCTAGTCGTGTCACTGAAGCTTTCTTT. The encoded protein is CSASRVTEAFF.

The V call is TRBV9, the J call TRBJ2-1; TRBD1 aligns across 7 bases. This CDR3 spans 15 amino acids. V shed 4 bases, J shed 3 bases, and the junction held 7 bases outside the gene matches. In germline, CDR1 is SGDLS, CDR2 YYNGEE. CDR3 protein: CASSIGQAGYNEQFF. CDR3 DNA sequence: TGTGCCAGCAGCATCGGACAGGCGGGCTACAATGAGCAGTTCTTC.

V is TRBV28 and J is TRBJ1-5; 9 bases map to TRBD1. The CDR3 extends over 17 amino acids. CDR1 and CDR2 (germline): MDHEN, SYDVKM. J was trimmed by 1 base and V by 5 bases; bases with no gene match: 9. In DNA, the CDR3 is TGTGCCAGCAGTCCGCAATACAGGGGGCCAAGCAATCAGCCCCAGCATTTT. Its protein is CASSPQYRGPSNQPQHF.